This T cell receptor beta chain was sequenced for a study of control samples from healthy donors and cancer patients. Data came from immunoSEQ multiplex PCR; TCRdb stores just in-frame clones and leaves some out. The table has more than 95,000 clones, 85% to 95% seen once. CDR3 size: 17 residues. Germline V gene lookup returns CDR1 SGHNT and CDR2 YYREEE (reference sequence). Losses at the gene ends were 4 bases for V and 0 bases for J; bases not matched to a gene: 9. The receptor's source is a man of 80 years or more with head and neck cancer. The sample was PBMCs. The J gene is TRBJ1-4, the V gene TRBV5-4; 7 nucleotides line up with TRBD1. CDR3 bases: TGTGCCAGCAGCCGCCGAGGGGGCCTTGCAACTAATGAAAAACTGTTTTTT. This encodes CASSRRGGLATNEKLFF. Filled out from reference TRBV5-4 and TRBJ1-4, the complete variable domain reads ETGVTQSPTHLIKTRGQQVTLRCSSQSGHNTVSWYQQALGQGPQFIFQYYREEENGRGNFPPRFSGLQFPNYSSELNVNALELDDSALYLCASSRRGGLATNEKLFFGSGTQLSVL.